This paragraph reports one TCR beta chain. Until they underwent thyroid surgery, no patient had received any treatment. This sample stems from a study of metastatic and nonmetastatic thyroid tumors. MiXCR re-clonotyped the PCR reads for TCRdb. The sample contains 13,000 or so clones, 25% to 35% of which appear only once. The germline gives CDR1 SEHNR, CDR2 FQNEAQ (reference sequence). V shed 6 bases and J shed 4 bases, with 13 bases lying between them. This CDR3 comprises 13 residues. This rearrangement joins TRBV7-9 to TRBJ2-7, with a tentative D call TRBD2 (5 bases). The sequencing input was tumor tissue. This TCR came from a female donor with papillary thyroid cancer or a benign thyroid nodule (not recorded which). Some clones in this sample may be carry-over from other donors' samples. CDR3 sequence reads: CASSLPRVYEQYF. CDR3 sequence (DNA): TGTGCCAGCAGTCTTCCGAGGGTGTACGAGCAGTACTTC.